The clone carrying this T cell receptor beta chain was recorded a few times. Antigen specificity is unknown. There are 14 residues in the CDR3. V lost 7 bases and J lost 6, with 16 bases in between. The sample comes from a study of T-cell memory formation after mild COVID-19. Turning to the study itself: Largely donor-specific TCR clusters were found.

Regarding the study as a whole: The main location of contracting CD4+ clones was CM and EM, and that of contracting CD8+ clones was EMRA.

TCRdb analysed the 5' RACE reads with MiXCR anew, one entry per CDR3 protein. This sample has about 130,000 distinct CDR3 sequences, with about 17% found just once. The origin of this receptor is an adult woman who had mild COVID-19 (a few samples of this study predate the infection). Cell type and time point are not known. V and J are TRBV12-3 or TRBV12-4 and TRBJ2-1; TRBD2 is a possible D gene (5 bases). The specimen was PBMCs or a T cell subset sorted from them (not recorded which). The CDR3 nucleotides read TGTGCCAGCAAAACTACTAGTTCGATCAATGAGCAGTTCTTC. It encodes CASKTTSSINEQFF.